The clone carrying this T cell receptor (beta chain) appeared a single time. What it recognizes is unknown. The method was immunoSEQ multiplex PCR; TCRdb's version includes in-frame clones alone and lacks a portion of them. Here the sample spans tens of thousands of clones, 65% to 85% being singletons. This record comes from a study of a mutant IDH1 vaccine in newly diagnosed glioma. Study in general: Vaccination began 4-6 weeks post radiotherapy alone, or with temozolomide cycles.

Time point: week 11, during vaccination. Vaccination comprised doses that each held 300 ug of mutant IDH1 20-mer peptide, plus topical imiquimod. Germline V CDR1 and CDR2: SGDLS, YYNGEE. This CDR3 contains 15 residues. Trimming took 1 base from V and 0 from J; bases not matched to a gene: 0. The sequence was obtained from a woman in her fifties or sixties with glioma. The chain couples TRBV9 to TRBJ2-2; 7 nucleotides match TRBD1. The sequences come from PBMCs, collected from a glioma patient whose treatment included an IDH1 peptide vaccine. CDR3 in amino acids: CASSVQGANTGELFF. The CDR3 DNA follows: TGTGCCAGCAGCGTACAGGGGGCGAACACCGGGGAGCTGTTTTTT.